This TCR beta chain was found in a study of cytomegalovirus exposure and HLA in healthy donors listed by TCRdb under 2017. Turning to the overall study: According to a later analysis, the roughly 120 validation repertoires were produced on the same platform as the approximately 620 repertoires of the first cohort. The aim of the study was to test whether cataloging public T cell receptors could identify signatures of past pathogen exposure. Along with the approximately 650-subject first cohort, a separate validation cohort of about 110 different subjects was used. High-throughput TCR immunosequencing, statistical association of individual TCRs with disease status, and machine learning were combined to predict cytomegalovirus infection status. Broad study findings and their caveats: The authors suggested that the approach could potentially be generalized to other disease states and immunological phenotypes. In vitro tests confirmed that a few of the cytomegalovirus-associated TCR beta chains recognize cytomegalovirus antigens. In the study, around 150 TCR beta chains were listed as associated with cytomegalovirus. Most TCR sequences were seen in very few donors, while some public TCRs were found in many individuals. A later analysis lacked HLA typing for the validation cohort, so it scored co-occurrence in that cohort across all 110 or so repertoires. Subsequent analysis determined that TCRs grouped into clusters in the first cohort also showed a tendency toward co-occurrence across the 130 or so validation repertoires, and approximately 93% of cluster scores exceeded 0. Cytomegalovirus status was reported to be diagnosed by the classifier with high specificity and sensitivity in both the original and validation cohorts.

Taken from cysteine to phenylalanine, the CDR3 has 16 residues. The DNA shown is the 48-base CDR3, in frame from base 1. V loses 0 bases, J loses 0 bases, and the germline ends lie 9 bases apart. Per the germline V gene, SGDLS is the CDR1 and YYNGEE is the CDR2. The donors were included in the validation cohort of approximately 130 subjects, a group kept apart from the approximately 700-subject first cohort. Libraries were built with the immunoSEQ multiplex PCR assay. The authors' pipeline ran thus. A statistical classification framework was developed to diagnose cytomegalovirus status using the catalog of TCR beta chain sequences. TCRdb limited this immuneACCESS table to in-frame rearrangements with V and J called. A share of clones is missing; checked studies link under half to unresolved V genes, and the rest is unexplained. V, J and clone size were drawn from that table, and D and trimming were deduced from the DNA. The sample profile shows tens of thousands of clones; nearly 95% of them were found once. The ten biggest clones cover 2% to 2.5% of the sample.

A note on this clone: The antigen it binds to is not known. One base away there is no much larger clone; base qualities are not given.

Sequences were obtained from PBMCs. This sequence uses TRBV9 and TRBJ2-2; the D segment could be TRBD2, given 6 matching bases. This TCR was recovered from a woman in her late teens or twenties in good health and CMV-seronegative. The DNA reads as follows: TGTGCCAGCAGCGTAGGATGGGGGGCGAACACCGGGGAGCTGTTTTTT. The resulting protein is CASSVGWGANTGELFF.